Below, 18 T cell receptor beta chains from the same sample are listed, as sequenced in a study of blood T cell repertoires in COVID-19. This table comes from immunoSEQ multiplex PCR, and its TCRdb copy is limited to in-frame clones, with some not included. Of 150,000 or so clones in the sample, almost 85% were seen once. Input material: peripheral blood. The receptors shown here come from a man between 18 and 35 years old with active or convalescent COVID-19.

This chain joins TRBV6-2 or TRBV6-3 and TRBJ2-3, with 9 nucleotides matching TRBD2. This CDR3 is 19 amino acids long. Unmatched junction bases numbered 12, after V lost 0 bases and J lost 2 bases. The germline V gene has CDR1 MNHEY and CDR2 SVGEGT. CDR3 sequence (DNA): TGTGCCAGCAGTTACTCAGGCCTAGCGGGAAACGTCCACACAGATACGCAGTATTTT. Its protein is CASSYSGLAGNVHTDTQYF.

This sequence joins TRBV12-3 or TRBV12-4 and TRBJ2-4, with D possibly TRBD1 on 6 matching bases. V lost 1 base, J lost 5 bases, and 6 bases lay in between. The CDR3 sequence is 13 residues long. The CDR3 DNA sequence: TGTGCCAGCAGTTTAGGGACAGAAAACATTCAGTACTTC. Translating gives CASSLGTENIQYF.

This chain uses TRBV5-1 with TRBJ1-4; 12 bases are shared with TRBD1. The CDR3 is 17 residues long. The junction had 7 bases not matched to a gene; V was cut back by 5 bases and J by 2 bases. Germline V gene lookup returns CDR1 SGHRS and CDR2 YFSETQ. The CDR3 loop reads CASRSGTGGLTNEKLFF. Written as DNA, the CDR3 is TGCGCCAGCAGGTCCGGGACAGGGGGCTTGACTAATGAAAAACTGTTTTTT.

The chain uses TRBV7-8 and TRBJ1-5, with 7 bases aligning to TRBD1. Trimming cost V 5 bases and J 2 bases; bases outside gene matches: 18. CDR1 and CDR2 (germline): SGHVS, FQNEAQ. The CDR3 is made up of 19 amino acids. The CDR3 here is CASSTLWRVDRLGNQPQHF. Written as DNA, the CDR3 is TGTGCCAGCAGCACCTTGTGGCGTGTGGACAGGCTGGGCAATCAGCCCCAGCATTTT.

This chain links TRBV7-6 with TRBJ1-1, with TRBD1 matching over 7 bases. Trimming cost V 5 bases and J 2 bases; bases outside gene matches: 11. Per the germline V gene, CDR1 is SGHVS and CDR2 is FNYEAQ. This CDR3 has 16 residues. The CDR3 loop reads CASSKTGTVRNTEAFF. The CDR3 coding sequence is TGTGCCAGCAGCAAGACAGGGACGGTGCGAAACACTGAAGCTTTCTTT.

This clone was picked up one time. The rearrangement uses TRBV4-2 and TRBJ1-3; 9 positions match TRBD1. The CDR3 loop spans 17 amino acids. V lost 5 bases to trimming and J lost 10 bases; unmatched junction nucleotides: 18. Germline V gives CDR1 LGHNA, CDR2 YNFKEQ. CDR3 in amino acids: CASSLGGGTGQVGTIYF. The CDR3 DNA reads as TGTGCCAGCAGCTTAGGTGGAGGGACAGGGCAGGTGGGGACCATATATTTT.

This clone was recorded only once. This chain joins TRBV7-2 and TRBJ2-2; a weak D match, TRBD2 (5 bases). Germline CDR1 reads SGHTA; CDR2 reads FQGNSA. Trimming pared 1 base from V and 3 bases from J, leaving 9 bases between. The CDR3 loop spans 15 amino acids. CDR3 in DNA: TGTGCCAGCAGCTTAGTCAGCGGCGACACCGGGGAGCTGTTTTTT. Translation gives CASSLVSGDTGELFF. The whole variable domain, remainder taken from reference TRBV7-2 and TRBJ2-2, is GAGVSQSPSNKVTEKGKDVELRCDPISGHTALYWYRQSLGQGLEFLIYFQGNSAPDKSGLPSDRFSAERTGGSVSTLTIQRTQQEDSAVYLCASSLVSGDTGELFFGEGSRLTVL.

The chain has TRBV5-8 and TRBJ2-5; D is unresolved. Germline CDR1 and CDR2: SGHTS and YDEGEE. V lost 4 bases and J 5 bases, leaving 12 bases between the germline ends. The CDR3 is 13 amino acids. Here the CDR3 reads CASSHRLWETQYF. The DNA of the CDR3 is TGTGCCAGCAGCCACAGATTGTGGGAGACCCAGTACTTC. Full variable domain (rest looked up from reference TRBV5-8 and TRBJ2-5): EAGVTQSPTHLIKTRGQQATLRCSPISGHTSVYWYQQALGLGLQFLLWYDEGEERNRGNFPPRFSGRQFPNYSSELNVNALELEDSALYLCASSHRLWETQYFGPGTRLLVL.

The V and J genes are TRBV19 and TRBJ2-1, with D possibly TRBD2 on 6 matching bases. Trimming left V 6 bases short and J 5 bases short, with 17 bases between. CDR1 and CDR2 from the germline V gene are LNHDA and SQIVND (reference sequence). CDR3 length: 15 amino acids. This chain's CDR3 is CASRTTWRGHNEQFF. The CDR3 DNA reads TGTGCCAGTAGGACGACGTGGAGGGGACACAATGAGCAGTTCTTC.

A note on this clone: At one end, the junction sequence differs from germline, possibly due to a read error. The V and J genes are TRBV7-7 and TRBJ2-5; 8 bases match TRBD1. CDR1 and CDR2 from the germline V gene are SSHAT and FNYEAQ (reference sequence). CDR3 length: 15 residues. Written as DNA, the CDR3 is TGTGCTAGCAGCAAACTCCAGGGGGCAGGGGAGACCCAGTACTTC. This codes for CASSKLQGAGETQYF. The complete variable domain, with remaining parts taken from reference TRBV7-7 and TRBJ2-5, reads GAGVSQSPRYKVTKRGQDVTLRCDPISSHATLYWYQQALGQGPEFLTYFNYEAQPDKSGLPSDRFSAERPEGSISTLTIQRTEQRDSAMYRCASSKLQGAGETQYFGPGTRLLVL.

The V call is TRBV18, the J call TRBJ1-6, with 7 bases aligning to TRBD1. Unmatched junction bases numbered 2, after V lost 1 base and J lost 8 bases. Germline loops: CDR1 KGHSH, CDR2 LQKENI. The CDR3 spans 14 residues. The CDR3 DNA is TGTGCCAGCTCACCACGGGACAGTGATTCACCCCTCCACTTT. Its translation: CASSPRDSDSPLHF.

The chain joins TRBV30 to TRBJ1-2; weak D call: TRBD1 (5 bases). The CDR3 sequence is 15 residues long. Trimming cost V 3 bases and J 6 bases, with 20 bases left between them. Germline V CDR1 and CDR2: GTSNPN, SVGIG (reference sequence). CDR3 in DNA: TGTGCCTGGAGCCGGGGGGGAGGGCGATGGGATGGCTACACCTTC. Its translation: CAWSRGGGRWDGYTF.

The chain joins TRBV6-2 or TRBV6-3 to TRBJ2-7; D is undetermined. Germline loops: CDR1 MNHEY, CDR2 SVGEGT. CDR3 length: 15 amino acids. The ends were cut back, 0 bases at V and 3 bases at J, with 12 bases in the middle. CDR3 nucleotides: TGTGCCAGCAGTTACTCGAAGCCTTTTGTCTACGAGCAGTACTTC. This gives the protein CASSYSKPFVYEQYF.

V is TRBV5-1 and J is TRBJ2-3; possible D gene TRBD2, 6 bases. CDR1 and CDR2 (germline): SGHRS, YFSETQ. V lost 1 base and J 3 bases, leaving 12 bases between the germline ends. The CDR3 length is 15 residues. CDR3 in DNA: TGCGCCAGCAGCTTGCGGGACTTGGGGACAGATACGCAGTATTTT. Protein product: CASSLRDLGTDTQYF.

The chain combines TRBV6-4 with TRBJ2-7; 11 positions match TRBD2. This CDR3 has 14 residues. V lost 3 bases to trimming and J lost 5 bases; unmatched junction nucleotides: 3. CDR1 MRHNA and CDR2 SNTAGT come from the germline V gene. CDR3 residues: CASSETSGSNEQYF. For the CDR3, the DNA is TGTGCCAGCAGTGAAACTAGCGGGAGTAACGAGCAGTACTTC.

The genes are TRBV6-4 and TRBJ2-6; 9 bases match TRBD2. This CDR3 has 18 amino acids. The V gene's germline CDR1 is MRHNA and CDR2 SNTAGT. V was clipped by 6 bases and J by 0 bases; unmatched bases: 9. The CDR3 here is CASSPTSGSHSGANVLTF. The CDR3 bases are TGTGCCAGCAGCCCCACTAGCGGGTCGCACTCTGGGGCCAACGTCCTGACTTTC.

The rearrangement links TRBV5-6 to TRBJ2-7; the D gene is possibly TRBD1 (5 bases). From germline, CDR1 is SGHDT and CDR2 YYEEEE. The CDR3 contains 14 residues. Trimming stripped 0 bases from V and 3 bases from J, with 10 bases between. The CDR3 loop reads CASSLGGRNYEQYF. The DNA for the CDR3 is TGTGCCAGCAGCTTGGGGGGCAGAAACTACGAGCAGTACTTC.

CDR3 sequence reads: CASSRQGAGVETQYF. The CDR3 nucleotides read TGTGCCAGCAGCCGACAGGGGGCCGGGGTGGAGACCCAGTACTTC. V and J are TRBV14 and TRBJ2-5; 10 bases are shared with TRBD1. The CDR3 contains 15 residues. V was pared by 4 bases and J by 5 bases, with 7 bases of the junction left unmatched. Germline CDR1 and CDR2: SGHDN and FVKESK.